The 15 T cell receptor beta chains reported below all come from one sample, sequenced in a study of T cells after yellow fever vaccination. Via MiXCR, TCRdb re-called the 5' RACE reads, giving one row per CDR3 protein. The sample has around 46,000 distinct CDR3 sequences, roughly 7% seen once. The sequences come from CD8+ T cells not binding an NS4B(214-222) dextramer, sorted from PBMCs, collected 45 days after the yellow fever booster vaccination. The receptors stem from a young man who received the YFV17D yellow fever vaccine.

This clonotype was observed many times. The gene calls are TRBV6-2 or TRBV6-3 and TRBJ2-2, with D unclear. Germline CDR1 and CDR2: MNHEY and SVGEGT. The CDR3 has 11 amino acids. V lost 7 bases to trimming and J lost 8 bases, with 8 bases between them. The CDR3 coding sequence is TGTGCCAGCAACCGTTTGGGGGAGCTGTTTTTT. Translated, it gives CASNRLGELFF.

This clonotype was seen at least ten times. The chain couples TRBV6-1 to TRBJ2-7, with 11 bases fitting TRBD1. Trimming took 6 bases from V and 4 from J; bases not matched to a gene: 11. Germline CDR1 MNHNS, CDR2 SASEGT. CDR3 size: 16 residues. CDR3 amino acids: CASSQDRDRGFYEQYF. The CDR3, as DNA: TGTGCCAGCAGCCAAGACCGGGACAGGGGGTTTTACGAGCAGTACTTC.

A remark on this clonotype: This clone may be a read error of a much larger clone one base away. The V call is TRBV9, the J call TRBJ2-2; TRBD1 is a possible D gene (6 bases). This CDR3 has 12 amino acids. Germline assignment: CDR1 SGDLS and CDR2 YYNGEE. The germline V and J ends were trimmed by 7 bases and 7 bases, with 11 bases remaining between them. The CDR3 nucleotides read TGTGCCAGCCGCCAGGGGTACGGGGAGCTGTTTTTT. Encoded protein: CASRQGYGELFF. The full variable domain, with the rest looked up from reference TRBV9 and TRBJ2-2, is DSGVTQTPKHLITATGQRVTLRCSPRSGDLSVYWYQQSLDQGLQFLIQYYNGEERAKGNILERFSAQQFPDLHSELNLSSLELGDSALYFCASRQGYGELFFGEGSRLTVL.

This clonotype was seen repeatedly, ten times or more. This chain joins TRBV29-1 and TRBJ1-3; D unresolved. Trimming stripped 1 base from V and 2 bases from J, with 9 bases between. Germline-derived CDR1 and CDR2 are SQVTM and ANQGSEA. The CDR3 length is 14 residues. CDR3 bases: TGCAGCGTTGAAGGGAGTGGAACTGGAAACACCATATATTTT. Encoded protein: CSVEGSGTGNTIYF.

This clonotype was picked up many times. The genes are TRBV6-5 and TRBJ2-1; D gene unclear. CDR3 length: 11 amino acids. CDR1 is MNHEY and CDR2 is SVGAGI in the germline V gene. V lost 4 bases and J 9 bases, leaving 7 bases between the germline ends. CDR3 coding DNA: TGTGCCAGCAGTTCTACTGGTGAGCAGTTCTTC. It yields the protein CASSSTGEQFF.

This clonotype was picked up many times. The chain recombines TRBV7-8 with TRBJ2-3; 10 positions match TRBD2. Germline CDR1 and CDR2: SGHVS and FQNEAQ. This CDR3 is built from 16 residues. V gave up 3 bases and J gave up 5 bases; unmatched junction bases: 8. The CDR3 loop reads CASSLASGSKVDTQYF. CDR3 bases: TGTGCCAGCAGCTTGGCTAGCGGGAGTAAGGTAGATACGCAGTATTTT.

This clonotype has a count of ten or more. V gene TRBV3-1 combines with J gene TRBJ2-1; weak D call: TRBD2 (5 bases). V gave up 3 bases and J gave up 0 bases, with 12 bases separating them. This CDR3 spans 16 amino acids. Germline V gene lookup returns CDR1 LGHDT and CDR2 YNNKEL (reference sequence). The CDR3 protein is CASSHWGASSYNEQFF. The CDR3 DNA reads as TGTGCCAGCAGCCATTGGGGAGCGAGCTCCTACAATGAGCAGTTCTTC.

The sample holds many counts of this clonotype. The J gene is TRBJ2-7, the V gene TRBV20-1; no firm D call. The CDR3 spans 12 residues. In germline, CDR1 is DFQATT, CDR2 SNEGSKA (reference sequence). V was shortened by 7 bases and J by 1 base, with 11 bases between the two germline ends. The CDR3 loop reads CSVSAGSYEQYF. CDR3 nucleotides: TGCAGTGTCTCGGCCGGTTCCTACGAGCAGTACTTC.

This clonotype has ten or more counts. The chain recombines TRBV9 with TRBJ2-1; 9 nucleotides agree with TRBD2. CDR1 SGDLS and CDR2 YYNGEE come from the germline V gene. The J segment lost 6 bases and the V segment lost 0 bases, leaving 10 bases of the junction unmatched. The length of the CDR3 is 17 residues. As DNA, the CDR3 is TGTGCCAGCAGCGTAGCTACGGGTAGCGGGAGTTTCAATGAGCAGTTCTTC. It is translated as CASSVATGSGSFNEQFF. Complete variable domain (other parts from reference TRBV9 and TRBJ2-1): DSGVTQTPKHLITATGQRVTLRCSPRSGDLSVYWYQQSLDQGLQFLIQYYNGEERAKGNILERFSAQQFPDLHSELNLSSLELGDSALYFCASSVATGSGSFNEQFFGPGTRLTVL.

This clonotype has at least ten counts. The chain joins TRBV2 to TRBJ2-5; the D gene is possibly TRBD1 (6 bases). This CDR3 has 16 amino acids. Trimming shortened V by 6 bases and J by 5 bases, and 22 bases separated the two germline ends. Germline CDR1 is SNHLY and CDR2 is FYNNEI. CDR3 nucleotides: TGTGCCAGCAGCGACGCCTCTTACAGGGAACGCGAGACCCAGTACTTC. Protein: CASSDASYRERETQYF.

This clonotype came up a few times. CDR3 bases: TGTGCCATCAGCCTCGGACAGGCCCGGGATGGCTACACCTTC. Translating gives CAISLGQARDGYTF. This chain joins TRBV10-3 and TRBJ1-2, with 7 positions matching TRBD1. CDR1 and CDR2 (germline): ENHRY, SYGVKD. The V and J ends lost 6 bases and 6 bases, in that order; junction bases with no gene match: 10. The CDR3 loop spans 14 amino acids.

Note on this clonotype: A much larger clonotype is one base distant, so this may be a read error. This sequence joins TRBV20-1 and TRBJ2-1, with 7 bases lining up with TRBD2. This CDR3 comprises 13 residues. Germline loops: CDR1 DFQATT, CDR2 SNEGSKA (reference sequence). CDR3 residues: CGAKWLADNEQFF. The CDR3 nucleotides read TGCGGTGCTAAGTGGCTAGCGGACAATGAGCAGTTCTTC.

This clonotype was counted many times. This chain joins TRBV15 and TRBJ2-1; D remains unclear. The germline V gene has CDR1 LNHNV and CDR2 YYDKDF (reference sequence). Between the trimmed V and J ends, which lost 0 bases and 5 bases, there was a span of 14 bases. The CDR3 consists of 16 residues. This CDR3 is CATSRDWVGPNNEQFF. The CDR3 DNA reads TGTGCCACCAGCAGAGATTGGGTCGGGCCGAACAATGAGCAGTTCTTC.

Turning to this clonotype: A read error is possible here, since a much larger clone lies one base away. The CDR3 sequence: CIAMTPTSEITDTQYF. The CDR3 bases are TGCATTGCTATGACCCCGACTAGCGAGATCACAGATACGCAGTATTTT. V is TRBV20-1 and J is TRBJ2-3; TRBD2 matches at 8 bases. The CDR3 runs to 16 residues. CDR1 and CDR2 (germline): DFQATT, SNEGSKA (reference sequence).

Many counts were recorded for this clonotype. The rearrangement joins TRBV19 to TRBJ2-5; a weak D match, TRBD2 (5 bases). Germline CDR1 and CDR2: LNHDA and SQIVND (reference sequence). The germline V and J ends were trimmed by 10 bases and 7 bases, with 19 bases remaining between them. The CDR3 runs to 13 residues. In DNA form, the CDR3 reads TGTGCCACTATAGGGCAGGCCGCGGGGACCCAGTACTTC. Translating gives CATIGQAAGTQYF.